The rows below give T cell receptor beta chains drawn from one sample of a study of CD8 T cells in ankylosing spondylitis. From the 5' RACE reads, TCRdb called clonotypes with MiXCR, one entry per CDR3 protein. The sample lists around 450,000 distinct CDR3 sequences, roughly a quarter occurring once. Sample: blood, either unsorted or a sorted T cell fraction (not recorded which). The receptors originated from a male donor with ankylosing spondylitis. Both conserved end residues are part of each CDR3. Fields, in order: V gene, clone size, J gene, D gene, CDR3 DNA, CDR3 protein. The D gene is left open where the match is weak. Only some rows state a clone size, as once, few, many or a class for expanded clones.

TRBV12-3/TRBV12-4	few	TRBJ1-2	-	TGTGCCAGCAGACCCGTCTCGGGGGCCTATGGCTACACCTTC	CASRPVSGAYGYTF
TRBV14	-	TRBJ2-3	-	TGTGCCAGCAGCCAAGCGGGAGTCTTCTTCACAGATACGCAGTATTTT	CASSQAGVFFTDTQYF
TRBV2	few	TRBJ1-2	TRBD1	TGTGCCAGCAGCGGGGACAGGGAAGGTTTTGGCTACACCTTC	CASSGDREGFGYTF
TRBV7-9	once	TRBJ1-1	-	TGTGCCAGCAGCTTAGTCGGAGGTTTCTTT	CASSLVGGFF
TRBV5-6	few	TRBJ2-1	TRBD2	TGTGCCAGCAGCTTTTTCCGGGGGACTAGGGAATTCAATGAGCAGTTCTTC	CASSFFRGTREFNEQFF
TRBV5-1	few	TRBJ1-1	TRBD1	TGCGCCAGCAGCTTGGGCCCAGGGGGCGCAGGGACTGAAGCTTTCTTT	CASSLGPGGAGTEAFF
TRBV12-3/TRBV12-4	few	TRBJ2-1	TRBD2	TGTGCCAGCAGTTTTTGGGGACTAGCGTCCAATGAGCAGTTCTTC	CASSFWGLASNEQFF
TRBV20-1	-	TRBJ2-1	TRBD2	TGCAGTGCTAGCCCCGTTTTGAGCGGGGAGTACAATGAGCAGTTCTTC	CSASPVLSGEYNEQFF
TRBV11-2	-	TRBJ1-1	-	TGTGCCAGCGGTACTCAGTTGAACACTGAAGCTTTCTTT	CASGTQLNTEAFF
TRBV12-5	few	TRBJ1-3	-	TGTGCTAGTGGAACAGGGACCTTTGGAAACACCATATATTTT	CASGTGTFGNTIYF
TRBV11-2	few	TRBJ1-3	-	TGTGCCAGCAGCTACAGACAGAGCTCTGGAAACACCATATATTTT	CASSYRQSSGNTIYF
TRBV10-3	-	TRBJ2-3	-	TGTGCCATCAGGACCCCCCCAGATACGCAGTATTTT	CAIRTPPDTQYF
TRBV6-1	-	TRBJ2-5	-	TGTGCCAGCAGTGAAGACTGGAGTCGGGAGACCCAGTACTTC	CASSEDWSRETQYF
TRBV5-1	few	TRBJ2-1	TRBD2	TGCGCCAGCAGCCCGCCCTTACTAGCGGGAGTTAGCTCCTACAATGAGCAGTTCTTC	CASSPPLLAGVSSYNEQFF
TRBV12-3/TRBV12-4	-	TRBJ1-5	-	TGTGCCAGCAGTTTGCAGGAGAATCAGCCCCAGCATTTT	CASSLQENQPQHF
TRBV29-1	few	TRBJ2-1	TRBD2	TGCAGCGTTGAAGATCGTGGGGGGGACTCCCCGCAGTTCTTC	CSVEDRGGDSPQFF
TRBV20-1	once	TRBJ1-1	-	TGCAGTGTCCTCGGCACTGAAGCTTTCTTT	CSVLGTEAFF
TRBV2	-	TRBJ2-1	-	TGTGCCAGCACGAGGACGGTCTACAATGAGCAGTTCTTC	CASTRTVYNEQFF
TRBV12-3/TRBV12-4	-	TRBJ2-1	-	TGTGCCAGCACCAGATCGGGTAGCGCCTACAATGAGCAGTTCTTC	CASTRSGSAYNEQFF
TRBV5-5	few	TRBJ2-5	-	TGTGCCAGCAGCTTCTCCTTCCAAGAGACCCAGTACTTC	CASSFSFQETQYF
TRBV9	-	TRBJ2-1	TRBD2	TGTGCCAGCAGTCCCCGGGTAGCGGGATGGGGTGAGCAGTTCTTC	CASSPRVAGWGEQFF
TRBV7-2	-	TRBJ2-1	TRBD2	TGTGCCAGCAGCTTTTCCAGCGGGAGCTTTAATGAGCAGTTCTTC	CASSFSSGSFNEQFF
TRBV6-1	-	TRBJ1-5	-	TGTGCCAGCAGAGAATTGGGGCGGCCGGGCCAGCCCCAGCATTTT	CASRELGRPGQPQHF
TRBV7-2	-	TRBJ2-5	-	TGTGCCAGCCACAGGGTTTTCCAAGAGACCCAGTACTTC	CASHRVFQETQYF
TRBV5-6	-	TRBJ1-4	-	TGTGCCAGCAGCCCTCCAGGTCGAGACCTATTTGCAACTAATGAAAAACTGTTTTTT	CASSPPGRDLFATNEKLFF
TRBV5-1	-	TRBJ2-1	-	TGCGCCAGCAGCTTTTTAGACAGTTCGGATGAGCAGTTCTTC	CASSFLDSSDEQFF
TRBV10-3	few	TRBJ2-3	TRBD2	TGTGCCATCAGTGAGTCGCGGGGAGGGGCAGATACGCAGTATTTT	CAISESRGGADTQYF
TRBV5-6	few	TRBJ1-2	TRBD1	TGTGCCAGCAGCTTGCCAAGACAGGGAGTGGGCTATGGCTACACCTTC	CASSLPRQGVGYGYTF
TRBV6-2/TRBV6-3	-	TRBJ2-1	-	TGTGCCAGCAGCCCGCCCCAGGGGCCGAATGAGCAGTTCTTC	CASSPPQGPNEQFF
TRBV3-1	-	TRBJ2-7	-	TGTGCCAGCAGCCCGGGACAAACTACCGAGCAGTACTTC	CASSPGQTTEQYF
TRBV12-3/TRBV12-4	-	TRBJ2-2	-	TGTGCCAGCAGTTGGTGGACAGTCAGCACCGGGGAGCTGTTTTTT	CASSWWTVSTGELFF
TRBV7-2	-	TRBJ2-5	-	TGTGCCAGCAGCTCAAACCGTGGAGGGCTCGGGACCCAGTACTTC	CASSSNRGGLGTQYF
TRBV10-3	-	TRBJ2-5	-	TGTGCCACCAAAAGGGAAATAGGGACCCAGTACTTC	CATKREIGTQYF
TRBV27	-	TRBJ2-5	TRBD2	TGTGCCAGCAGCCAGAGGCGTCAAAGCGGGGTGGGGCGAGAGACCCAGTACTTC	CASSQRRQSGVGRETQYF
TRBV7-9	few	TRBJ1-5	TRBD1	TGTGCCAGCAGCCCGGGACAGGGGAGGAATCAGCCCCAGCATTTT	CASSPGQGRNQPQHF
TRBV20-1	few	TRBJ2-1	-	TGCAGTGCTAGAGGAGGCGGGACGGACAATGAGCAGTTCTTC	CSARGGGTDNEQFF
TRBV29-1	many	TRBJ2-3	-	TGCAGCGTAGGCTTAAGCACAGATACGCAGTATTTT	CSVGLSTDTQYF
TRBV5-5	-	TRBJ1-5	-	TGTGCCAGCAGCCTCGCGGGGCTTAGCAATCAGCCCCAGCATTTT	CASSLAGLSNQPQHF
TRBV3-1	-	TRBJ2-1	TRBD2	TGTGCCAGCAGCCAAGATCCAACGGGAGGGCCGAACAATGAGCAGTTCTTC	CASSQDPTGGPNNEQFF
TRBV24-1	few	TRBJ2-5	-	TGTGCCACCAGTGATAACAAGTACACGGGACAAGAGACCCAGTACTTC	CATSDNKYTGQETQYF
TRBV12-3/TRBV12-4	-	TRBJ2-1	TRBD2	TGTGCCAGCAGTCCTGGACTAGCGGGACGGGCGGAGGAGCAGTTCTTC	CASSPGLAGRAEEQFF
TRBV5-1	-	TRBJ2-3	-	TGCGCCAGCAGCTCGCAGGGTCCTGGCACAGATACGCAGTATTTT	CASSSQGPGTDTQYF
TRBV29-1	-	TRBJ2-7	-	TGCAGCGTTGAAGATCGCGAGGGTGAGCAGTACTTC	CSVEDREGEQYF
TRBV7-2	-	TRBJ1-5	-	TGTGCCAGCAGCCCGGACAGACTCCCGCATCAGCCCCAGCATTTT	CASSPDRLPHQPQHF
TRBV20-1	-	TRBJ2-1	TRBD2	TGCAGTGCTAGGCCTAGCGGGAGGGCCAGGGGTGAGCAGTTCTTC	CSARPSGRARGEQFF
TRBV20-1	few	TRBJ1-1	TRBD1	TGCAGTGCTAGAGACCCAGGGGGGGCGCACACTGAAGCTTTCTTT	CSARDPGGAHTEAFF
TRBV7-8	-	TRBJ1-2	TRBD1	TGTGCCAGCAGCTCCGACAGGGCAAATGGCTACACCTTC	CASSSDRANGYTF
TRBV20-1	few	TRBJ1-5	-	TGCAGTGCTGGACAGCTTAGCAATCAGCCCCAGCATTTT	CSAGQLSNQPQHF
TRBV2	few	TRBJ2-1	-	TGTGCCAGCGGTGGTAATGAGCAGTTCTTC	CASGGNEQFF
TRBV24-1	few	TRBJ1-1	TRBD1	TGTGCCACCAGTGATCAGACAGGGCCCACAAACACTGAAGCTTTCTTT	CATSDQTGPTNTEAFF
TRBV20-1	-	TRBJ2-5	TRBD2	TGCAGTGCCCCGGGACTAGCGGGAGGGGGAGAGACCCAGTACTTC	CSAPGLAGGGETQYF
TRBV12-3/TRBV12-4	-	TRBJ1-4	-	TGTGCCAGCAGTCCCCCGAGGAGTCGGGCTAATGAAAAACTGTTTTTT	CASSPPRSRANEKLFF
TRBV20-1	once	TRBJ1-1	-	TGCAGTGCTCCCCTTGCGGGGGGGGATGAAGCTTTCTTT	CSAPLAGGDEAFF
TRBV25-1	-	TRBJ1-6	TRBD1	TGTGCCAGCAGTCGAGACGGACAGGGTAATTCACCCCTCCACTTT	CASSRDGQGNSPLHF
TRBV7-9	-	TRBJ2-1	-	TGTGCCAGCAGCCCGCAGGTTGGTGAGCAGTTCTTC	CASSPQVGEQFF
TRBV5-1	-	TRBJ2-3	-	TGCGCCAGCAGCCCCTTCGGCAGCCCGGGGGCAGATACGCAGTATTTT	CASSPFGSPGADTQYF
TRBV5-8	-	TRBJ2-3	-	TGTGCCAGCAGCTCCTGGATGACAACTAGCACAGATACGCAGTATTTT	CASSSWMTTSTDTQYF
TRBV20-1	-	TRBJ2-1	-	TGCAGTGCTAGAGGCTTCACACGGGACTTAGGGAATGAGCAGTTCTTC	CSARGFTRDLGNEQFF
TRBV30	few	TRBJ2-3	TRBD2	TGTGCCTGGAGTCCCCCCCGGGGGGTGTATTCAGATACGCAGTATTTT	CAWSPPRGVYSDTQYF
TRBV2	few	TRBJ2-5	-	TGTGCCAGCAGGAGCCTGGGCGGGGCTCAAGAGACCCAGTACTTC	CASRSLGGAQETQYF